The subject of this entry is one T cell receptor beta chain. Its antigen remains undetermined. Nothing much larger sits one base from this clone, and base qualities are not available. The CDR3, cysteine through phenylalanine, is 15 amino acids long. Of all the DNA, just the CDR3 is kept, 45 bases in frame from base 1. CDR1 and CDR2 are read off the germline V gene as SGHTA and FQGNSA. Cut back by 4 bases and 0 bases, the V and J ends lie 7 bases apart. Sequencing of the TRB variable region was done with the immunoSEQ hsTCRB v3.0 assay at survey level resolution. TRB sequencing targeted a depth of about 35,000-50,000 T-cell genomes per sample. TRB libraries were pooled and sequenced on an Illumina MiSeq using a v3 150-cycle kit. For the original study's pipeline: Repertoire analysis was performed in R inside a reproducible Nextflow workflow that covered QC, data transformation and analysis. Custom analyses were implemented in LymphoSeq2, an R package for AIRR-Seq data exploration. A handful of samples that yielded fewer than 5000 total TRB sequences were excluded, so that more than 150 HIV repertoires were analyzed. Among the 200 or so HIV repertoires that were kept, 59 were collected before ART initiation and more than 120 were collected after ART initiation. Repertoires were downsampled to 5000 TRB nucleotide sequences, with summary statistics averaged over 100 downsampling iterations. Only TRB sequences with CDR3 regions of at least seven amino acids were retained for analysis. Diversity was assessed using a clonality score derived from Shannon entropy and using the Gini coefficient. In the repertoire networks, any two of the top 5000 CDR3 amino acid sequences were linked whenever the two sequences differed by an edit distance of one. Antigen specificity groups and MHC restriction were predicted for TRB CDR3 amino acid sequences with GLIPH2. To flag known associations with CMV, EBV, HIV or tissue antigens, CDR3 amino acid sequences were compared against VDJdb and McPAS-TCR. Pre-ART, post-ART and control groups were compared with Wilcoxon signed-rank tests and Holm-Bonferroni correction. In TCRdb, the immuneACCESS table is reduced to in-frame sequences with V and J assigned. These tables do not hold every clone; where another copy was compared, an unresolved V gene accounts for under half, and the others remain unexplained. That table is the source of V, J and clone size, and D and trimming were worked out from the DNA. The sample has about 18,000 clones on record, 91% of them singletons. The ten largest clones add up to roughly a tenth of the sample.

This specimen comes from a study of long-term antiretroviral therapy in people with HIV (dated by TCRdb to the early 2020s). With respect to the entire study: The earliest samples were collected about a decade before the 2015 WHO recommendation for immediate ART, when ART was typically delayed until CD4 counts fell. A retrospective serial study tested whether ART initiation and durable HIV suppression were associated with changes in peripheral blood TRB repertoire composition and diversity. Of the 30 or so participants with HIV, roughly 10 were female. A total of 150 to 200 cryopreserved PBMC samples came from around 30 adults with confirmed HIV infection and were collected serially over a mean of roughly six years (range 1-12). No cross-contamination during QIAcube processing was seen in test extractions of a monoclonal T-cell line run alongside 33 polyclonal samples.

Participants were included only if at least one PBMC sample before ART initiation and at least two post-ART samples were available. All participants with HIV were treated in the United States of America. Cryopreserved samples of 1-10 million PBMC were thawed and washed before DNA extraction. At the time of the earliest PBMC sample, participants with HIV were aged between roughly 20 and 54 years. PBMC samples were contributed by each participant from 1-4 timepoints before ART initiation and 2-8 timepoints after ART initiation, with a median of 7 samples. Serial HIV viral load, CD4+ T-cell count, ART history and demographic data were obtained for every participant. Genomic DNA was extracted from unsorted PBMC with a Qiagen kit on a QIAcube, processed in batches of 12 samples. Study-wide conclusions, independent of this receptor: A significant increase in TRB diversity was found to be associated with ART initiation, although TRB diversity was observed to remain significantly below that of transplant donor controls even after long-term ART. Because PBMC availability was limited, only the TCR beta chain was sequenced, with no alpha chain pairing. The samples were dated from about 2004 to 2018, and the ART regimens that were used may be less effective than current ART regimens. No data were available on ART adherence, viral resistance or therapy changes, limiting inferences about post-ART repertoire changes. Narrower CDR3 length ranges were observed in HIV repertoires than in controls, and an antigen-experienced repertoire with only a slight naive shift after ART was suggested by the network structure. Expanded TRB clones identified before ART initiation dominated the repertoire at all time points, although this dominance fluctuated and declined in many PLHIV after ART. Unsorted PBMC were profiled instead of sorted CD4+ and CD8+ T cells because pre-ART samples had limited cell numbers.

The source was unsorted PBMCs, collected 3 years after starting antiretroviral therapy. This clonotype originated in a middle-aged man with HIV. This receptor chain uses TRBV7-2 and TRBJ2-6; the D gene cannot be resolved reliably. The nucleotides read TGTGCCAGCAGCTCGACTGCCTCTGGGGCCAACGTCCTGACTTTC. Translation gives CASSSTASGANVLTF.